The clone carrying this T cell receptor (beta chain) was seen a handful of times. Its antigen is unidentified. Germline CDR1 is MGHDK and CDR2 is SYGVNS. There are 17 residues in the CDR3. V was clipped by 6 bases and J by 5 bases; unmatched bases: 17. The sample originates from a study of beta chain features in type 1 diabetes. Study details: Over all samples combined, about 100,000,000 sorted cells were examined.

Study-wide results and limits: At VDJ recombination sites, type 1 diabetes patients had fewer insertions and more deleted nucleotides. The question of HLA type influencing TCRB rearrangement was one that remained unresolved here.

The authors reverse transcribed all of the isolated RNA, so sequencing captured expressed TCRB transcripts. Measured with immunoSEQ multiplex PCR; TCRdb has only the in-frame clones, and not every one. This repertoire shows about 150,000 clones, over 8.5% found once; its top ten account for around 2%. The specimen sequenced was central memory CD4+ T cells from blood. This chain uses TRBV25-1 with TRBJ1-2, with 8 bases that match TRBD1. The receptor was isolated from a man aged 18 to 30 in good health. This CDR3 reads CASSQVGTGNMGYGYTF. The CDR3 nucleotides are TGTGCCAGCAGCCAAGTCGGGACAGGAAATATGGGATATGGCTACACCTTC.